This TCR beta chain comes out of a study of T cells in Graves' hyperthyroidism and ophthalmopathy (dated by TCRdb to about 2019). In terms of the full investigation: Peripheral blood samples were taken at initial diagnosis, before any treatment was given. Following sampling, methimazole starting at 30 mg daily was given to hyperthyroidism patients, and high-dose intravenous methylprednisolone was given to ophthalmopathy patients. Thyroid tissue and blood T-cell repertoires from six Graves' hyperthyroidism patients were also compared in the study. TCR V-J signatures able to tell the groups apart were searched for in a discovery cohort of around 95 patients, of whom around 42 had Graves' ophthalmopathy and about 60 had stable Graves' hyperthyroidism. The roughly 94 discovery patients were randomly divided into training and test sets at a 7:3 ratio. Whether ophthalmopathy could be predicted prospectively was tested in an independent validation cohort made up of roughly 20 hyperthyroidism patients plus 17 patients who later progressed to ophthalmopathy. The paper reports TCR Vbeta CDR3 sequencing of fewer than 150 peripheral blood samples: 43 ophthalmopathy, roughly 80 hyperthyroidism and around 17 progressor patients.

This clonotype came up many times. Its antigen is not yet known. It has no much larger one-base neighbor in the sample; base qualities were not kept. Hyperthyroidism patients were aged 18 to 65 years and newly diagnosed, with disease duration of less than 2 months. Any patient with an uncontrolled infection, another autoimmune disease, pregnancy or lactation was excluded. Diagnoses were based on clinical symptoms, serum thyroxine and TRAb, thyroid ultrasound and orbital computed tomography. For progressor patients, blood was drawn at the first diagnosis of hyperthyroidism, before any ophthalmopathy symptoms had appeared. PBMCs were separated from around 9.1 ml of fresh peripheral blood using Ficoll-Paque density gradient centrifugation. Progressor patients were defined as those initially diagnosed with Graves' hyperthyroidism in whom ophthalmopathy developed during follow-up. Trizol reagent was used to extract total RNA, and RNA quality was then checked on an Agilent 2100 Bioanalyzer.

The TCR beta CDR3 regions were amplified from the RNA transcripts. The TCR CDR3 was subjected to a first round of RT-PCR using the HTBI primer set and the Qiagen OneStep RT-PCR kit. Libraries were constructed in a second round of multiplex PCR, after which size selection and purification were performed. The libraries were sequenced on an Illumina HiSeq2000 using paired-end 100 bp reads. In the paper's pipeline: SOAPnuke was used to process the raw data, with reads discarded if the reads contained adapters or uncalled bases, had a mean Phred below 15, or lacked an exact constant-primer or identifier match. High-quality paired reads were merged using COPE v1.2.5, and each unique nucleotide sequence was defined as a clonotype. Clonotypes were aligned to IMGT TRBV, TRBD and TRBJ reference segments using MiTCR v1.1. Analysis was restricted to V-J combinations with a frequency above 0.0001, which covered about 99% of repertoires. A TCS score was defined as the ratio of F50 (clonal expansion) to E x V (chaos), with BLOSUM62-based TCRdist applied between CDR3 peptides within each V-J. Welch's t-statistics and random forest reduced fewer than 550 V-J features to under 15, which were used in a naive Bayes classifier (R e1071). The public reads were run again by TCRdb, first through fastp at Q25 and then through MiXCR, and only productive beta chains were kept. Duplicate CDR3 protein sequences are folded into a single record with the most common DNA and genes. TCRdb, not the original authors, processed these V and J calls. Here the sample has 370,000 or so distinct CDR3 sequences; about 13% occur a single time. The ten largest clones add up to 20% of the sample.

Results the study describes overall, beyond this receptor: In validation, the model predicted progression to ophthalmopathy a median of 6.5 months before onset, with over 55% sensitivity and more than 72% specificity. Most expanded thyroid clonotypes (frequency above 0.001) were also found in blood, which suggests that blood repertoires may mirror thyroid immune responses. Sample size was not statistically predetermined, and investigators were not blinded to group allocation. In cross-validation, a model built on a 13 V-J signature told ophthalmopathy apart from stable hyperthyroidism with 87.88% sensitivity and 81% to 82% specificity, and in testing the same model reached 80%/75%.

Ends trimmed: V by 3 bases, J by 2 bases; bases unmatched to a gene: 3. CDR1 and CDR2 are drawn from the germline V gene (reference sequence): DFQATT, SNEGSKA. From the cysteine up to the phenylalanine, the CDR3 has a length of 13 residues. Kept here is only the CDR3 DNA, which spans 39 bases and is read in frame from base 1. The chain is assembled from TRBV20-1 and TRBJ2-5; 7 bases in between match TRBD2. The receptor was isolated from a young man with Graves' hyperthyroidism that later progressed to Graves' ophthalmopathy. The material sequenced was blood. Here the CDR3 is given as CSASELAQETQYF. The sequenced DNA is TGCAGTGCTAGCGAACTAGCGCAAGAGACCCAGTACTTC.